This is a list of T cell receptor beta chains from one sample in a study of T cells in Graves' hyperthyroidism and ophthalmopathy. TCRdb independently ran MiXCR on the multiplex PCR reads; one entry per CDR3 protein. The sample lists hundreds of thousands of distinct CDR3 sequences, under 20% seen once, with about a sixth in the top ten. The specimen sequenced was blood. Every receptor here comes from a woman between 45 and 65 years old with Graves' hyperthyroidism that later progressed to Graves' ophthalmopathy. The CDR3 runs from the conserved cysteine through the conserved F or W. The D gene is left open where the match is weak. Clone size is shown for a subset of rows, as once, few, many or a class of expanded clone.

cdr3_aa cdr3_nt d_call clone_size j_call v_call
CASSPTTGGAWETQYF TGCGCCAGCAGCCCGACTACCGGGGGGGCTTGGGAGACCCAGTACTTC TRBD2 NA TRBJ2-5 TRBV5-1
CASSPSWAEAFF TGTGCCAGCAGCCCGTCGTGGGCTGAAGCTTTCTTT NA NA TRBJ1-1 TRBV7-9
CASRNYNDERETQYF TGTGCCAGCAGGAACTACAACGATGAGAGGGAGACCCAGTACTTC NA NA TRBJ2-5 TRBV27
CASTLARTLQGYTF TGTGCCAGCACCTTAGCCAGGACCCTTCAGGGCTACACCTTC NA few TRBJ1-2 TRBV7-9
CASSSRPPGGQYF TGTGCCAGCAGTTCCCGACCCCCCGGGGGGCAGTACTTC NA NA TRBJ2-7 TRBV27
CASTIRHEQFF TGTGCCAGTACCATTCGTCATGAGCAGTTCTTC NA few TRBJ2-1 TRBV19
CASSLGGQGHQPQHF TGTGCCAGCAGTTTAGGGGGACAGGGCCATCAGCCCCAGCATTTT TRBD1 many TRBJ1-5 TRBV27
CSARVSGGYTF TGCAGTGCTAGAGTCTCTGGGGGCTACACCTTC NA NA TRBJ1-2 TRBV20-1
CSVEWGGSSLTQYF TGCAGCGTTGAATGGGGAGGCAGCTCCTTAACCCAGTACTTC NA NA TRBJ2-5 TRBV29-1
CSASWSLTGELFF TGCAGTGCTAGTTGGTCGCTCACCGGGGAGCTGTTTTTT NA few TRBJ2-2 TRBV20-1
CASSLRVRRSQPQHF TGCGCCAGCAGCCTACGAGTGAGGAGAAGTCAGCCCCAGCATTTT NA NA TRBJ1-5 TRBV4-1
CASAAEGNSPLHF TGTGCCAGCGCGGCGGAAGGCAATTCACCCCTCCACTTT NA many TRBJ1-6 TRBV2
CASSSPYRGGWNEQFF TGTGCCAGCAGTTCCCCTTATCGGGGAGGGTGGAATGAGCAGTTCTTC TRBD2 NA TRBJ2-1 TRBV6-5
CASSSPVGVTEAFF TGTGCCAGCAGCTCCCCCGTGGGGGTTACTGAAGCTTTCTTT NA NA TRBJ1-1 TRBV5-6
CASSDRGWTTEAFF TGTGCCAGCAGCGACAGGGGCTGGACCACTGAAGCTTTCTTT TRBD1 few TRBJ1-1 TRBV27
CASSQPPHGGQAKETQYF TGTGCCAGCAGCCAACCGCCACACGGGGGGCAGGCAAAAGAGACCCAGTACTTC NA NA TRBJ2-5 TRBV3-1
CASSLWDRVYEQYF TGTGCCAGCAGTTTGTGGGACAGGGTCTACGAGCAGTACTTC TRBD1 NA TRBJ2-7 TRBV27
CSARAPRGGVNEQFF TGCAGTGCCCGAGCCCCTCGCGGGGGGGTCAATGAGCAGTTCTTC TRBD2 many TRBJ2-1 TRBV20-1
CASSLRGGLGGRTDTQYF TGTGCCAGCAGCTTGAGGGGGGGCCTCGGTGGTAGGACAGATACGCAGTATTTT NA many TRBJ2-3 TRBV7-2
CASSYDREGNQPQHF TGTGCCAGCAGTTACGACAGGGAGGGCAATCAGCCCCAGCATTTT TRBD1 NA TRBJ1-5 TRBV6-5
CSARDPGQEVYGYTF TGCAGTGCTAGAGACCCGGGACAGGAAGTCTATGGCTACACCTTC TRBD1 NA TRBJ1-2 TRBV20-1
CASSEGGIRGYTF TGTGCCAGCAGTGAAGGGGGAATCCGTGGCTACACCTTC NA few TRBJ1-2 TRBV2
CAGSPVVTAQKLFF TGTGCCGGCAGCCCAGTAGTGACAGCCCAAAAACTGTTTTTT NA NA TRBJ1-4 TRBV3-1
CASNPGQDLFNEQFF TGTGCCAGCAACCCGGGACAGGATCTGTTCAATGAGCAGTTCTTC TRBD1 NA TRBJ2-1 TRBV6-1
CASTDSQETQYF TGCGCCAGCACGGACAGTCAAGAGACCCAGTACTTC NA NA TRBJ2-5 TRBV5-1
CASSERDLNSPLHF TGTGCCAGCAGTGAACGGGACCTTAATTCACCCCTCCACTTT NA NA TRBJ1-6 TRBV6-1
CASSLSRGGYGYTF TGTGCCAGCAGTTTATCGAGGGGGGGTTATGGCTACACCTTC NA NA TRBJ1-2 TRBV27
CASSGNRASGNTIYF TGTGCCAGCAGTGGTAACAGAGCCTCTGGAAACACCATATATTTT NA few TRBJ1-3 TRBV2
CASSPTPGTGTSEQYF TGTGCCAGTAGTCCGACCCCCGGGACAGGGACGAGTGAGCAGTACTTC TRBD1 NA TRBJ2-7 TRBV19
CASSTGAGSNEQFF TGTGCCAGCAGTACAGGGGCGGGAAGCAATGAGCAGTTCTTC NA NA TRBJ2-1 TRBV12-3/TRBV12-4
CASSRNLQITGELFF TGTGCCAGCAGCCGAAACTTACAGATAACCGGGGAGCTGTTTTTT NA NA TRBJ2-2 TRBV3-1
CASSQGTFSGNTIYF TGTGCCAGCAGCCAAGGAACGTTCTCTGGAAACACCATATATTTT NA NA TRBJ1-3 TRBV14
CATSDPGERDEKLFF TGTGCCACCAGTGACCCAGGGGAGAGGGATGAAAAACTGTTTTTT NA NA TRBJ1-4 TRBV24-1
CASSSGGGFGELFF TGTGCCAGTAGTAGCGGGGGCGGCTTCGGGGAGCTGTTTTTT NA few TRBJ2-2 TRBV19
CASSLEGHMNTEAFF TGTGCCAGCAGTTTAGAGGGACATATGAACACTGAAGCTTTCTTT NA few TRBJ1-1 TRBV12-3/TRBV12-4
CASSLRDGWQTQYF TGTGCCAGCAGTTTAAGGGACGGGTGGCAGACCCAGTACTTC NA few TRBJ2-5 TRBV27
CASSIWDVFDGGEKTEAFF TGTGCCAGTAGTATATGGGATGTATTTGATGGGGGTGAGAAGACTGAAGCTTTCTTT NA NA TRBJ1-1 TRBV19
CASNDLGNTIYF TGTGCCAGCAACGATCTTGGAAACACCATATATTTT NA many TRBJ1-3 TRBV2
CASHRFGTRSSGANVLTF TGTGCCAGCCACCGGTTTGGGACAAGGAGCTCTGGGGCCAACGTCCTGACTTTC NA NA TRBJ2-6 TRBV7-9
CASSEMDRTTPKLFF TGTGCCAGCAGTGAAATGGACAGGACCACCCCAAAACTGTTTTTT TRBD1 many TRBJ1-4 TRBV6-1
CASSFIEADSAAGNTIYF TGTGCCAGCAGCTTTATCGAGGCGGACAGCGCCGCTGGAAACACCATATATTTT NA few TRBJ1-3 TRBV5-6
CASSWGLDRGNNYGYTF TGTGCCAGCAGTTGGGGATTAGACAGGGGGAATAACTATGGCTACACCTTC TRBD1 NA TRBJ1-2 TRBV6-1
CASSSGTGAEAFF TGTGCCAGCAGTTCCGGGACAGGAGCTGAAGCTTTCTTT TRBD1 many TRBJ1-1 TRBV6-1
CASSRTDATNEKLFF TGTGCCAGCAGCAGGACGGATGCAACTAATGAAAAACTGTTTTTT NA few TRBJ1-4 TRBV7-9
CASSLVVDVNTEAFF TGTGCCAGCAGCTTAGTGGTCGACGTGAACACTGAAGCTTTCTTT NA NA TRBJ1-1 TRBV7-9
CSASLAPRGLYEQYF TGCAGTGCTAGTCTAGCGCCGAGAGGATTGTACGAGCAGTACTTC NA once TRBJ2-7 TRBV20-1
CASSWQGDQPQHF TGTGCCAGCAGTTGGCAGGGAGATCAGCCCCAGCATTTT NA NA TRBJ1-5 TRBV27
CASSYSGGRETQYF TGCGCCAGCAGCTATTCAGGGGGCCGGGAGACCCAGTACTTC TRBD1 few TRBJ2-5 TRBV4-1
CASSLVGSRETQYF TGCGCCAGCAGCTTGGTAGGCTCCAGGGAGACCCAGTACTTC NA many TRBJ2-5 TRBV5-1
CATAKRDVEEAFF TGTGCCACCGCCAAACGGGACGTTGAAGAAGCTTTCTTT NA few TRBJ1-1 TRBV27
CSVETGGTGELFF TGCAGCGTTGAGACAGGTGGAACCGGGGAGCTGTTTTTT NA few TRBJ2-2 TRBV29-1
CASSPAVDTEAFF TGTGCCAGCTCACCAGCCGTGGACACTGAAGCTTTCTTT NA many TRBJ1-1 TRBV18
CASGDGTSNRKLFF TGTGCCAGCGGAGACGGGACATCTAATAGAAAACTGTTTTTT NA NA TRBJ1-4 TRBV12-3/TRBV12-4
CASSPGRDRVADTQYF TGTGCCAGCAGCCCGGGGAGGGATCGAGTTGCGGATACGCAGTATTTT TRBD2 NA TRBJ2-3 TRBV3-1